These 29 T cell receptor beta chains came from one sample sequenced in a study of blood T cell repertoires in COVID-19. Libraries were prepared by immunoSEQ multiplex PCR; TCRdb keeps only in-frame clonotypes and omits some of them. The sample consists of roughly 93,000 clones, over 70% of them appearing once. The sequencing sample was made of peripheral blood. The receptors shown here come from a human donor in a cohort sampled during active COVID-19.

The chain has TRBV7-3 and TRBJ2-3; TRBD1 is a possible D gene (6 bases). The germline V gene has CDR1 SGHTA and CDR2 FQGTGA. Trimming left V 0 bases short and J 5 bases short, with 15 bases between. The length of the CDR3 is 16 residues. CDR3 amino acids: CASSLTQGLVRDTQYF. As DNA, the CDR3 is TGTGCCAGCAGCTTAACCCAGGGGTTGGTAAGAGATACGCAGTATTTT.

The genes are TRBV29-1 and TRBJ1-2; D possibly corresponds to TRBD1 (6 bases). V dropped 1 base and J dropped 2 bases, with 8 bases sitting between them. Per germline, CDR1 SQVTM and CDR2 ANQGSEA. The CDR3 loop spans 13 amino acids. CDR3 amino acids: CSVEGTANYGYTF. As DNA, the CDR3 is TGCAGCGTTGAAGGGACAGCGAACTATGGCTACACCTTC.

V usage is TRBV7-9 and J usage is TRBJ2-5; D might be TRBD2 (6 bases). V lost 1 base and J lost 4, with 10 bases in between. The V gene's germline CDR1 is SEHNR and CDR2 FQNEAQ (reference sequence). The CDR3 has 14 residues. The CDR3 sequence: CASSLGRGPETQYF. In nucleotides, the CDR3 is TGTGCCAGCAGCTTAGGGAGGGGCCCAGAGACCCAGTACTTC.

CDR3 amino acids: CASSLLEGNTIYF. The CDR3 bases are TGTGCCAGCAGTTTATTAGAAGGAAACACCATATATTTT. The rearrangement links TRBV12-3 or TRBV12-4 to TRBJ1-3, with D hard to call. V lost 2 bases to trimming and J lost 4 bases, with 6 bases between them. The CDR3 has 13 amino acids.

J is TRBJ1-5 and V is TRBV3-1 (or the pseudogene TRBV3-2); a possible D gene is TRBD1 (6 bases). Germline CDR1 is LGHDT and CDR2 is YNNKEL (reference sequence). V lost 4 bases to trimming and J lost 2 bases, with 12 bases between them. The CDR3 has 15 amino acids. The CDR3 DNA reads TGTGCCAGCAGCCGGACAGCATCGGGCAATCAGCCCCAGCATTTT. This encodes CASSRTASGNQPQHF.

This rearrangement joins TRBV7-2 to TRBJ2-2; weak D call: TRBD2 (5 bases). The CDR3 spans 16 residues. CDR1 and CDR2 from the germline V gene are SGHTA and FQGNSA. V lost 6 bases and J 4 bases, leaving 18 bases between the germline ends. DNA of the CDR3: TGTGCCAGCAGTGAATCGCGGGCCTCGGGCACCGGGGAGCTGTTTTTT. The encoded protein is CASSESRASGTGELFF.

V and J are TRBV6-5 and TRBJ1-2; D gene uncertain. CDR1 MNHEY and CDR2 SVGAGI come from the germline V gene. The V end lost 3 bases, the J end lost 8 bases, and 16 bases lay between the germline ends. This CDR3 has 14 amino acids. The CDR3 sequence: CASSYLPPPGGYTF. DNA for the CDR3: TGTGCCAGCAGTTATCTCCCTCCTCCGGGAGGCTACACCTTC.

The rearrangement joins TRBV11-2 to TRBJ2-1; 9 bases map to TRBD2. With 1 base clipped from V and 8 bases from J, the junction kept 15 bases outside the gene matches. This CDR3 comprises 18 residues. Germline V gene data show CDR1 as SGHAT and CDR2 as FQNNGV. In DNA form, the CDR3 reads TGTGCCAGCAGCTTAGTTCTGGGCCGGGCTAGCGGGAACGATGAGCAGTTCTTC. Translated: CASSLVLGRASGNDEQFF.

In this sample, this clone turned up once. The chain joins TRBV24-1 to TRBJ2-7; 7 bases map to TRBD2. Germline V gene lookup returns CDR1 KGHDR and CDR2 SFDVKD. V shed 2 bases and J 7 bases; nucleotides not matched to a gene: 16. The CDR3 has 17 residues. CDR3 amino acids: CATSDSPRGRERLEQYF. DNA of the CDR3: TGTGCCACCAGTGATTCCCCCCGTGGGCGGGAGCGTCTAGAGCAGTACTTC.

This chain joins TRBV4-1 and TRBJ2-7; 7 bases match TRBD2. Germline V lookup: CDR1 MGHRA, CDR2 YSYEKL. Trimming cost V 0 bases and J 4 bases; bases outside gene matches: 3. This CDR3 is built from 14 residues. The CDR3 here is CASSQERERYEQYF. In DNA form, the CDR3 reads TGCGCCAGCAGCCAAGAGCGGGAGCGATACGAGCAGTACTTC.

The J gene is TRBJ2-1, the V gene TRBV19, with D tentatively TRBD2 (5 bases). Trimming stripped 2 bases from V and 9 bases from J, with 11 bases between. The germline gives CDR1 LNHDA, CDR2 SQIVND (reference sequence). This CDR3 has 13 amino acids. For the CDR3, the DNA is TGTGCCAGTAGTATAAAGGGTCGGGGTGAGCAGTTCTTC. The encoded protein is CASSIKGRGEQFF.

The chain joins TRBV11-2 to TRBJ1-6; 10 bases line up with TRBD1. The CDR3 has 16 residues. CDR1 is SGHAT and CDR2 is FQNNGV in the germline V gene. J gave up 6 bases and V 4 bases, and 6 bases lay outside the gene matches. The CDR3 is CASSSRDRGSNSPLHF. DNA for the CDR3: TGTGCCAGCAGCTCCCGGGACAGGGGCTCTAATTCACCCCTCCACTTT. Full variable domain (remainder filled in from reference TRBV11-2 and TRBJ1-6): EAGVAQSPRYKIIEKRQSVAFWCNPISGHATLYWYQQILGQGPKLLIQFQNNGVVDDSQLPKDRFSAERLKGVDSTLKIQPAKLEDSAVYLCASSSRDRGSNSPLHFGNGTRLTVT.

CDR3 sequence (DNA): TGTGCCAGCAGCTTGGGACAGGGGATACCACTCTCCTACAATGAGCAGTTCTTC. This translates into CASSLGQGIPLSYNEQFF. The chain is built from TRBV5-6 and TRBJ2-1, with TRBD1 identical over 8 bases. The CDR3 is made up of 18 amino acids. Looked up from germline, CDR1 is SGHDT and CDR2 is YYEEEE. Trimming cost V 0 bases and J 0 bases; bases outside gene matches: 8.

The genes are TRBV7-7 and TRBJ2-1, with D possibly matching TRBD2 (5 bases). Trimming stripped 2 bases from V and 6 bases from J, with 14 bases between. Germline loops: CDR1 SSHAT, CDR2 FNYEAQ (reference sequence). The CDR3 sequence is 15 residues long. CDR3 region: CASSLWVGASNEQFF. Here the CDR3 DNA reads TGTGCCAGCAGCTTATGGGTGGGAGCTAGCAATGAGCAGTTCTTC.

This clone was detected only a few times. V is TRBV5-1 and J is TRBJ1-3; D is unclear. The germline V gene has CDR1 SGHRS and CDR2 YFSETQ. The CDR3 contains 15 residues. Trimming removed 0 bases at V and 1 base at J, with 8 bases between. This chain's CDR3 is CASSLAGDSGNTIYF. The CDR3 DNA reads as TGCGCCAGCAGCTTGGCCGGGGATTCTGGAAACACCATATATTTT.

This clone was picked up a small number of times. V is TRBV3-1 (or the pseudogene TRBV3-2) and J is TRBJ2-1; 7 bases are a match to TRBD2. V shed 0 bases and J 7 bases; nucleotides not matched to a gene: 6. CDR3 length: 15 amino acids. From germline, CDR1 is LGHDT and CDR2 YNNKEL (reference sequence). The DNA for the CDR3 is TGTGCCAGCAGCCAAGATGCAGCGGGAAGTAATGAGCAGTTCTTC. Protein sequence: CASSQDAAGSNEQFF.

This rearrangement joins TRBV19 to TRBJ1-2, with D hard to call. The CDR3 consists of 12 residues. V gave up 10 bases and J gave up 0 bases, with 9 bases separating them. The germline CDR1 and CDR2 sequences are LNHDA and SQIVND (reference sequence). The CDR3 region is CAIRLANYGYTF. In nucleotides, the CDR3 is TGTGCCATCCGACTTGCTAACTATGGCTACACCTTC.

The CDR3 region is CASSRDFLYNEQFF. In DNA, the CDR3 is TGTGCCAGCAGTAGGGACTTCCTTTACAATGAGCAGTTCTTC. This chain uses TRBV27 with TRBJ2-1, with a possible D match to TRBD2 (6 bases). Trimming shortened V by 5 bases and J by 4 bases, and 12 bases separated the two germline ends. CDR1 MNHEY and CDR2 SMNVEV come from the germline V gene (reference sequence). The CDR3 extends over 14 amino acids.

The rearrangement uses TRBV29-1 and TRBJ2-5; possible D gene TRBD2, 6 bases. The CDR3 is 12 residues long. Germline CDR1 reads SQVTM; CDR2 reads ANQGSEA. V lost 3 bases to trimming and J lost 9 bases, with 14 bases between them. CDR3 sequence reads: CSVDTGTGAQYF. For the CDR3, the DNA is TGCAGCGTTGACACGGGGACGGGGGCCCAGTACTTC.

The rearrangement joins TRBV6-5 to TRBJ1-4; D is uncertain. Trimming took off 8 bases at V and 4 bases at J, with 11 bases between the two ends. CDR3 length: 13 residues. Germline V gives CDR1 MNHEY, CDR2 SVGAGI. CDR3 sequence (DNA): TGTGCCAGCTCATGGGCGGGTAATGAAAAACTGTTTTTT. It codes for CASSWAGNEKLFF.

Judged by abundance, this clone is medium-sized. V and J are TRBV5-1 and TRBJ1-2, with no clear D. The germline V and J ends were trimmed by 6 bases and 0 bases, with 9 bases remaining between them. Germline values: CDR1 SGHRS, CDR2 YFSETQ. CDR3 length: 13 residues. The CDR3 sequence: CASTGNSNYGYTF. The CDR3, as DNA: TGCGCCAGCACGGGGAATTCTAACTATGGCTACACCTTC. Filled out from reference TRBV5-1 and TRBJ1-2, the complete variable domain reads KAGVTQTPRYLIKTRGQQVTLSCSPISGHRSVSWYQQTPGQGLQFLFEYFSETQRNKGNFPGRFSGRQFSNSRSEMNVSTLELGDSALYLCASTGNSNYGYTFGSGTRLTVV.

The chain recombines TRBV28 with TRBJ2-2; TRBD2 agrees at 15 bases. The CDR3 is 16 residues long. Germline V gives CDR1 MDHEN, CDR2 SYDVKM. V lost 6 bases to trimming and J lost 7 bases; unmatched junction nucleotides: 6. The CDR3 DNA reads as TGTGCCAGCAGGGGGGGGACTAGCGGGAGGATCGGGGAGCTGTTTTTT. Its protein is CASRGGTSGRIGELFF.

The chain has TRBV2 and TRBJ2-2; tentative D call: TRBD2 (6 bases). The CDR3 spans 13 residues. Germline CDR1 reads SNHLY; CDR2 reads FYNNEI. V lost 6 bases and J lost 7, with 12 bases in between. The CDR3 region is CASRWRGNGELFF. Written as DNA, the CDR3 is TGTGCCAGCAGGTGGAGGGGTAACGGGGAGCTGTTTTTT.

The chain uses TRBV27 and TRBJ1-4, with 11 bases fitting TRBD1. This CDR3 spans 15 amino acids. In germline, CDR1 is MNHEY, CDR2 SMNVEV (reference sequence). J lost 4 bases, V lost 7 bases, and 5 bases had no gene match. CDR3 sequence reads: CASMDRGLGNEKLFF. CDR3 bases: TGTGCCAGCATGGACAGGGGGCTGGGTAATGAAAAACTGTTTTTT.

The chain uses TRBV27 and TRBJ2-5, with D possibly matching TRBD1 (5 bases). The CDR3 runs 13 residues. The V gene lost 6 bases and the J gene lost 2 bases, with 10 bases spanning the gap. Germline lookup yields CDR1 MNHEY and CDR2 SMNVEV (reference sequence). The CDR3 DNA is TGTGCCAGCAGGGCAGGGTTTCAAGAGACCCAGTACTTC. Residues: CASRAGFQETQYF.

The chain has TRBV5-4 and TRBJ1-1; TRBD1 matches at 9 bases. Germline CDR1 SGHNT, CDR2 YYREEE (reference sequence). The CDR3 extends over 14 amino acids. The junction had 8 bases not matched to a gene; V was cut back by 0 bases and J by 11 bases. The CDR3, as DNA: TGTGCCAGCAGCTTGGAGGGGACAGGGATGTACGCTTTCTTT. Encoded protein: CASSLEGTGMYAFF. Based on the CDR3 plus reference TRBV5-4 and TRBJ1-1, the full variable domain is ETGVTQSPTHLIKTRGQQVTLRCSSQSGHNTVSWYQQALGQGPQFIFQYYREEENGRGNFPPRFSGLQFPNYSSELNVNALELDDSALYLCASSLEGTGMYAFFGQGTRLTVV.

The genes are TRBV28 and TRBJ1-4; TRBD1 matches 9 bases. This CDR3 has 14 amino acids. In germline, CDR1 is MDHEN, CDR2 SYDVKM. With V trimmed by 4 bases and J by 11 bases, 8 bases remained unmatched. This CDR3 reads CASSSGTGKRKLFF. The CDR3 DNA sequence: TGTGCCAGCAGTTCCGGGACAGGGAAAAGGAAACTGTTTTTT.

The chain combines TRBV27 with TRBJ1-2; 7 nucleotides line up with TRBD1. J was trimmed by 2 bases and V by 6 bases; bases with no gene match: 9. The CDR3 runs to 15 residues. From germline, CDR1 is MNHEY and CDR2 SMNVEV (reference sequence). DNA of the CDR3: TGTGCCAGCAGCAGCCCCTACAGGGGAAACTATGGCTACACCTTC. Protein product: CASSSPYRGNYGYTF.

J is TRBJ2-2 and V is TRBV3-1 (or the pseudogene TRBV3-2), with a possible D match to TRBD1 (6 bases). Germline CDR1 reads LGHDT; CDR2 reads YNNKEL (reference sequence). CDR3 length: 16 amino acids. V lost 1 base and J lost 5, with 14 bases in between. This CDR3 is CASSQVGALGTGELFF. For the CDR3, the DNA is TGTGCCAGCAGCCAAGTGGGGGCGTTAGGTACCGGGGAGCTGTTTTTT.